The T cell receptor beta chain described here comes from a study of cytomegalovirus exposure and HLA in healthy donors. Here immunoSEQ multiplex PCR was the method, and the copy in TCRdb shows in-frame clones only, minus some. The sample lists about 110,000 clones, about nine tenths occurring once. Trimming at V came to 2 bases and at J to 7 bases, leaving 7 bases not matched to a gene. Germline CDR1 reads KGHSH; CDR2 reads LQKENI. The CDR3 is 16 amino acids. With respect to this clone: What it binds is not known.

General study results and limits: The tendency of first-cohort TCR clusters to co-occur in the 90 to 150 validation repertoires emerged from a later analysis. The listing of approximately 160 TCR beta chains classed them as cytomegalovirus-associated. CMV antigen specificity of three CMV-associated chains was confirmed in vitro.

The specimen sequenced was PBMCs. This clonotype was obtained from a woman aged 18-29 years in good health and CMV-seronegative. The chain has TRBV18 and TRBJ1-4; 10 bases are a match to TRBD1. CDR3 nucleotides: TGTGCCAGCTCACCATGGCGACAGGGGGCGGGTGAAAAACTGTTTTTT. It translates to CASSPWRQGAGEKLFF.